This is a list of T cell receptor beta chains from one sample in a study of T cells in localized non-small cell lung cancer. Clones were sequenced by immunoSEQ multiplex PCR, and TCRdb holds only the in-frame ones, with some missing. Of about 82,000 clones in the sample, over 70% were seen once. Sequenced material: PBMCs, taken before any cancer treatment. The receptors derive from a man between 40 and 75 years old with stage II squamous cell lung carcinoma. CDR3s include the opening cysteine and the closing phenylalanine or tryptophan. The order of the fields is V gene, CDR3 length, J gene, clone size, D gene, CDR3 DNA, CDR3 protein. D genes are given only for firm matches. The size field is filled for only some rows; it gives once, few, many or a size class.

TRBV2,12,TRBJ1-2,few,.,TGTGCCAGCAGCGGGGACTTCTATGGCTACACCTTC,CASSGDFYGYTF
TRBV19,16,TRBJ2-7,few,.,TGTGCCAGTAGCCGCGTACGAGGGTCGATCACCTACGAGCAGTACTTC,CASSRVRGSITYEQYF
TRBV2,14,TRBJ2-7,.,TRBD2,TGTGCCAGCTATTTAGCGGGAGGGCCGGAGGAGCAGTACTTC,CASYLAGGPEEQYF
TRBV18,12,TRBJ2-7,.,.,TGTGCCAGCTCCCCGGACATACGGGAGCAGTACTTC,CASSPDIREQYF
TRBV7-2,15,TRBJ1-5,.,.,TGTGCCAGCAGCTTATTGGAGGGGACCAATCAGCCCCAGCATTTT,CASSLLEGTNQPQHF
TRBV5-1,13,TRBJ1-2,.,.,TGCGCCAGCAGCCTCAGGGATGACGATGGCTACACCTTC,CASSLRDDDGYTF
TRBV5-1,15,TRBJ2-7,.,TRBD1,TGCGCCAGCAGCTTGATGGGACAGGGGGCTTACGAGCAGTACTTC,CASSLMGQGAYEQYF
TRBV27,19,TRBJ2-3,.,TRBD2,TGTGCCAGCAGTTTATTATCCTACTCCGGGACTAGCGGCACAGATACGCAGTATTTT,CASSLLSYSGTSGTDTQYF
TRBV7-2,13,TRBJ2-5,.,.,TGTGCCAGCACAGGGACCCTACAAGAGACCCAGTACTTC,CASTGTLQETQYF
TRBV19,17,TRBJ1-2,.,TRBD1,TGTGCCGGATTTTCCCGAGGGACAGGGGGCGATAACTATGGCTACACCTTC,CAGFSRGTGGDNYGYTF
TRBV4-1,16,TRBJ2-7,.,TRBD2,TGCGCCAGCAGCCAAGGTGGTAATAGCGGGAGTAACGAGCAGTACTTC,CASSQGGNSGSNEQYF
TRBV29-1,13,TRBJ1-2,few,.,TGCAGCGTCGAGGAGGGTCGGGACTATGGCTACACCTTC,CSVEEGRDYGYTF
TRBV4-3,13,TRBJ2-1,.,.,TGCGCCAGCAGCCAAGATTTTTACAATGAGCAGTTCTTC,CASSQDFYNEQFF
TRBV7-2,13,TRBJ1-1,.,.,TGTGCCAGCAGCTTATCCCCGGGAACTGAAGCTTTCTTT,CASSLSPGTEAFF
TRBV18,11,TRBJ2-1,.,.,TGTGCCAGCTCACCCGACCCTGAGCAGTTCTTC,CASSPDPEQFF
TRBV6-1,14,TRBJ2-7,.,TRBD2,TGTGCCAGCAGCCCAAGGACTAGCGTGGTCGAGCAGTACTTC,CASSPRTSVVEQYF
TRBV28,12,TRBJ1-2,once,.,TGTGCCAGCAGAGCCAACAACTATGGCTACACCTTC,CASRANNYGYTF
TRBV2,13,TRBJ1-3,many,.,TGTGCCAGCAAACAGGATTCTGGAAACACCATATATTTT,CASKQDSGNTIYF
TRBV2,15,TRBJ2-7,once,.,TGTGCCAGCCGCAGCGGAGGGGGAGGGTTGGACGAGCAGTACTTC,CASRSGGGGLDEQYF
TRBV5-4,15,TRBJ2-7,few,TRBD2,TGTGCCAGCAGCTTGGGTCTAGCGGGAGAGGGCGAGCAGTACTTC,CASSLGLAGEGEQYF
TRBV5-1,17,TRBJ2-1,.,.,TGCGCCAGCAGCTTAGAAATAGCGCGAATATCCTACAATGAGCAGTTCTTC,CASSLEIARISYNEQFF
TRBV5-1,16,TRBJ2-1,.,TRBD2,TGCGCCAGCAGCTTGGGTGCTAGCGGGGGATTGAATGAGCAGTTCTTC,CASSLGASGGLNEQFF
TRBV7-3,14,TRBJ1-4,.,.,TGTGCCAGCACCCGCCCCGGGAGAAATGAAAAACTGTTTTTT,CASTRPGRNEKLFF
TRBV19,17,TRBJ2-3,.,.,TGTGCCAGTAGTCCCCTCGAAGCTAGCGAAGGAGGAGATACGCAGTATTTT,CASSPLEASEGGDTQYF
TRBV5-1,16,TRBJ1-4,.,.,TGCGCCAGCAGCTGGACTAACCCTGCAACTAATGAAAAACTGTTTTTT,CASSWTNPATNEKLFF
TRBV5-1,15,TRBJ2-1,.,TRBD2,TGCGCCAGCAGCTTGATAGGACTAGCGGGGGAACGGCAGTTCTTC,CASSLIGLAGERQFF
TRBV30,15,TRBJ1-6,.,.,TGTGCCTGGATTACGGGGAGCACCTATAATTCACCCCTCCACTTT,CAWITGSTYNSPLHF
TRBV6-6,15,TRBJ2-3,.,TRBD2,TGTGCCAGCAAAAATCGGGCTAGCGGGGAAGATACGCAGTATTTT,CASKNRASGEDTQYF
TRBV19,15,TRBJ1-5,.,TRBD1,TGTGCCAGTAGTACACAGGGGGCATTGGGTCAGCCCCAGCATTTT,CASSTQGALGQPQHF
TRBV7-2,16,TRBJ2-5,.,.,TGTGCCAGCAGCTGGGCCAAACTAGCTTTGAGAGAGACCCAGTACTTC,CASSWAKLALRETQYF
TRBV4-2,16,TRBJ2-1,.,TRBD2,TGTGCCAGCAGCCAAGGGAGACTAGCGGGGGGGCATGAGCAGTTCTTC,CASSQGRLAGGHEQFF
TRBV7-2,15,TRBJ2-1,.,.,TGTGCCAGCAGCTTAAGAGAAGGCTCCTACAATGAGCAGTTCTTC,CASSLREGSYNEQFF
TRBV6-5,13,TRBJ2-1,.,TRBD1,TGTGCCAGCAGTTGGGACAGGGGACATGAGCAGTTCTTC,CASSWDRGHEQFF
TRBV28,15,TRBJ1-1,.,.,TGTGCCAGCAGTTCCTCTGTGGGTATGAACACTGAAGCTTTCTTT,CASSSSVGMNTEAFF
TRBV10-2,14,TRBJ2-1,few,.,TGCGCCAGCAGTCGGGGGCACTCCTACAATGAGCAGTTCTTC,CASSRGHSYNEQFF
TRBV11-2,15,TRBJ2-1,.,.,TGTGCCAGCAGCTTAACGAGCGGAAGGTACAATGAGCAGTTCTTC,CASSLTSGRYNEQFF
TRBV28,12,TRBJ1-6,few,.,TGTGCCAGCAGGTATCCCGTCGGAGCCCTCCACTTT,CASRYPVGALHF
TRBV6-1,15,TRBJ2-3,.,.,TGTGCCAGCAGTGAAATAACGGGAGATCGACATACGCAGTATTTT,CASSEITGDRHTQYF
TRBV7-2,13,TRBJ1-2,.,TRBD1,TGTGCCAGCAGCTTAGTCGGACAGGGGGCATACACCTTC,CASSLVGQGAYTF
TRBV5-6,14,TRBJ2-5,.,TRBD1,TGTGCCAGCAGCTACCGACAGGGTAGAGAGACCCAGTACTTC,CASSYRQGRETQYF
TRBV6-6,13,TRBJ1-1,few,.,TGTGCCAGCAGTTTCCAGGGTGACACTGAAGCTTTCTTT,CASSFQGDTEAFF
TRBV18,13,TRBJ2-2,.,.,TGTGCCAGCTCACAGGCAGCCACCGGGGAGCTGTTTTTT,CASSQAATGELFF
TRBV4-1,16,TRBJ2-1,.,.,TGCGCCAGCAGCCATACGATCGTAAGCTCCTACAATGAGCAGTTCTTC,CASSHTIVSSYNEQFF
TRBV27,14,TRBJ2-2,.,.,TGTGCCAGCAGCCCAGGGACGAACACCGGGGAGCTGTTTTTT,CASSPGTNTGELFF
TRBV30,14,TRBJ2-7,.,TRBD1,TGTGCCTGGAGCAGGGGACAGGGTATGGGAGAGCAGTACTTC,CAWSRGQGMGEQYF
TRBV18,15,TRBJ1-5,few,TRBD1,TGTGCCAGCTCCGGGGGACAGGACGGATATCAGCCCCAGCATTTT,CASSGGQDGYQPQHF
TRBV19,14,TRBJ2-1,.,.,TGTGCCAGTAGTGTTGAGCGGGCAGACAATGAGCAGTTCTTC,CASSVERADNEQFF
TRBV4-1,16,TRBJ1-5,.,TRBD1,TGCGCCAGCAGCCCCCAGGTCGGGACAGGGGAGGGTTCCCAGCATTTT,CASSPQVGTGEGSQHF
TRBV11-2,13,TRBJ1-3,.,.,TGTGCCAGCACTGGGCGACTGAGAAACACCATATATTTT,CASTGRLRNTIYF